The 31 T cell receptor beta chains in this list originate from one sample, sequenced in a study of blood T cells in healthy people across ages. A J-beta primer mix and a sample-barcoded 5' primer were used in a second PCR of roughly 7 to 12 cycles. Each CDR3 protein gets one entry after TCRdb re-called the 5' RACE reads with MiXCR. The profile shows just under 550,000 distinct CDR3 sequences, less than 25% of them singletons. The same data also went into a second study, on T cells of mothers and their children.

The specimen was blood. The receptors come from a boy between 5 and 17 years old in good health.

This clonotype was counted between two and nine times. The J gene is TRBJ1-2, the V gene TRBV7-9; no clear D. V was clipped by 0 bases and J by 6 bases, with 8 bases between them. This CDR3 contains 13 residues. CDR1 and CDR2 (germline): SEHNR, FQNEAQ (reference sequence). The CDR3 is CASSLATINGYTF. The CDR3 coding sequence is TGTGCCAGCAGCTTAGCAACTATCAATGGCTACACCTTC.

Note on this clonotype: At one boundary the junction diverges from the germline segment, which might be a read error. V and J are TRBV29-1 and TRBJ1-4; 7 nucleotides match TRBD1. This CDR3 is 17 amino acids long. CDR1 is SQVTM and CDR2 is ANQGSEA in the germline V gene. CDR3 nucleotide sequence: TGCAGCGTTACTCCAGAACCGTACAGGGGTGCTAATGAAAAGCTGTTTTTT. Amino acids: CSVTPEPYRGANEKLFF.

This clonotype was detected only a few times. The V gene is TRBV7-2, the J gene TRBJ2-7; 12 bases are a match to TRBD2. Germline assignment: CDR1 SGHTA and CDR2 FQGNSA. V lost 0 bases to trimming and J lost 4 bases; unmatched junction nucleotides: 10. The CDR3 contains 18 residues. CDR3 sequence: CASSLAVASGRAGYEQYF. DNA of the CDR3: TGTGCCAGCAGCTTAGCGGTGGCTAGCGGGAGGGCCGGGTACGAGCAGTACTTC.

The rearrangement joins TRBV7-2 to TRBJ2-3; no firm D call. Germline V CDR1 and CDR2: SGHTA, FQGNSA. This CDR3 is built from 13 residues. V dropped 1 base and J dropped 3 bases, with 5 bases sitting between them. The CDR3 reads CASSLGWTDTQYF. The CDR3 nucleotides are TGTGCCAGCAGCTTAGGTTGGACAGATACGCAGTATTTT.

This clonotype occurred a few times. The chain carries TRBV28 and TRBJ2-1; TRBD2 agrees at 12 bases. CDR1 MDHEN and CDR2 SYDVKM come from the germline V gene. This CDR3 contains 16 residues. With V trimmed by 3 bases and J by 7 bases, 7 bases remained unmatched. CDR3 protein: CASSFLGLAGRNEQFF. CDR3 nucleotide sequence: TGTGCCAGCAGTTTCTTAGGACTAGCGGGAAGAAATGAGCAGTTCTTC.

The chain combines TRBV7-3 with TRBJ1-1; a weak D match, TRBD1 (6 bases). Deletions cut 2 bases from V and 5 bases from J, with 12 bases between. The CDR3 is 14 amino acids. Germline CDR1 reads SGHTA; CDR2 reads FQGTGA. The CDR3 loop is CASSLQGRATEAFF. In nucleotides, the CDR3 is TGTGCCAGCAGCTTACAGGGGCGGGCAACTGAAGCTTTCTTT.

This clonotype has only a few counts. The chain links TRBV5-4 to TRBJ2-1, with D maybe TRBD2 (5 bases). The CDR3 runs 14 residues. Germline V CDR1 and CDR2: SGHNT, YYREEE (reference sequence). Trimming removed 0 bases from V and 8 bases from J, with 12 bases in between. In nucleotides, the CDR3 is TGTGCCAGCAGCTTGGGACTAACTCCCGATGAGCAGTTCTTC. It translates to CASSLGLTPDEQFF.

This clonotype appeared a few times. The genes are TRBV5-1 and TRBJ1-5, with 8 bases aligning to TRBD1. Per the germline V gene, CDR1 is SGHRS and CDR2 is YFSETQ. V lost 4 bases, J lost 3 bases, and 6 bases stayed unmatched. The CDR3 is 15 residues long. In DNA form, the CDR3 reads TGCGCCAGCAGCGCTACAGGGGGGAACAATCAGCCCCAGCATTTT. Translation gives CASSATGGNNQPQHF.

In the case of this clonotype: A much bigger clone sits one base away, suggesting this may be a read error. The chain links TRBV5-1 to TRBJ2-1; the match to TRBD2 covers 9 bases. Germline V CDR1 and CDR2: SGHRS, YFSETQ. The CDR3 is 14 residues long. The CDR3 region is CTSSQGLAGREQFF. CDR3 nucleotides: TGCACCAGCAGCCAGGGTCTAGCGGGACGTGAGCAGTTCTTC.

The V call is TRBV20-1, the J call TRBJ2-7; 8 bases are a match to TRBD1. CDR1 and CDR2 (germline): DFQATT, SNEGSKA (reference sequence). The CDR3 runs 13 residues. V shed 3 bases, J shed 5 bases, and the junction held 6 bases outside the gene matches. CDR3 sequence (DNA): TGCAGTGCTAGGCCGACAGGGGAAGACGAGCAGTACTTC. Translated, it gives CSARPTGEDEQYF.

This clonotype was seen a handful of times. This rearrangement joins TRBV7-9 to TRBJ2-2; D gene unclear. CDR1 SEHNR and CDR2 FQNEAQ come from the germline V gene (reference sequence). This CDR3 spans 15 amino acids. The V end was cut by 7 bases, the J end by 1 base, with 13 bases between. The CDR3 here is CASTSDGWNTGELFF. CDR3 bases: TGTGCCAGCACCTCGGACGGTTGGAACACCGGGGAGCTGTTTTTT.

The CDR3 DNA sequence: TGTGCCAGCAGCTTGGGACTAGCGGGTCCCTCCGGGGGAAATGAGCAGTTCTTC. It translates to CASSLGLAGPSGGNEQFF. The rearrangement links TRBV11-2 to TRBJ2-5; TRBD2 aligns across 12 bases. The DNA matches TRBJ2-1 better at its end, which makes the J call doubtful. This CDR3 has 18 amino acids. CDR1 is SGHAT and CDR2 is FQNNGV in the germline V gene.

The V call is TRBV18, the J call TRBJ1-4; D gene uncertain. Germline loops: CDR1 KGHSH, CDR2 LQKENI. The V gene lost 8 bases and the J gene lost 7 bases, with 11 bases spanning the gap. This CDR3 spans 12 amino acids. CDR3 bases: TGTGCCAGCAAGGAGAGAACTGAAAAACTGTTTTTT. It specifies CASKERTEKLFF.

Ten or more counts support this clonotype. The CDR3 reads CASSADRVPNEKLFF. In nucleotides, the CDR3 is TGTGCCAGCAGCGCGGACAGGGTCCCCAATGAAAAACTGTTTTTT. The chain is built from TRBV11-2 and TRBJ1-4; 8 bases are shared with TRBD1. V shed 5 bases and J 5 bases; nucleotides not matched to a gene: 7. This CDR3 is 15 amino acids long. The germline V gene encodes CDR1 SGHAT and CDR2 FQNNGV.

This chain uses TRBV13 with TRBJ1-1; tentatively, D is TRBD1 (6 bases). CDR1 is PRHDT, CDR2 FYEKMQ, per germline (reference sequence). V was pared by 4 bases and J by 0 bases, with 12 bases between. The CDR3 runs to 15 residues. The DNA for the CDR3 is TGTGCCAGCAGCTCCACGGGACACTTGAACACTGAAGCTTTCTTT. This gives the protein CASSSTGHLNTEAFF.

The chain couples TRBV6-5 to TRBJ2-7, with D perhaps matching TRBD1 (6 bases). The germline gives CDR1 MNHEY, CDR2 SVGAGI. The CDR3 extends over 12 amino acids. V lost 5 bases and J lost 3, with 8 bases in between. The CDR3 nucleotides are TGTGCCAGCAGTGGGGGCCGCTACGAGCAGTACTTC. Translation: CASSGGRYEQYF.

This clonotype was picked up a small number of times. The CDR3 here is CASSPRPGDRAYEQYF. The CDR3 DNA reads TGTGCCAGCAGCCCCCGCCCAGGGGATCGGGCCTACGAGCAGTACTTC. The chain is built from TRBV9 and TRBJ2-7; TRBD1 is a possible D gene (6 bases). Trimming stripped 4 bases from V and 2 bases from J, with 19 bases between. Germline V CDR1 and CDR2: SGDLS, YYNGEE. This CDR3 comprises 16 residues.

The chain recombines TRBV29-1 with TRBJ2-1; the D gene is possibly TRBD1 (6 bases). Germline V gives CDR1 SQVTM, CDR2 ANQGSEA. The CDR3 runs to 19 residues. Trimming removed 4 bases from V and 6 bases from J, with 31 bases in between. CDR3 DNA sequence: TGCAGCGTTGTTAGTTATCCAGGGGTAAGGGTTCGGAACCGCAATGAGCAGTTCTTC. This translates into CSVVSYPGVRVRNRNEQFF.

This chain connects TRBV12-3 or TRBV12-4 to TRBJ1-1, with D unclear. Trimming removed 1 base from V and 5 bases from J, with 8 bases in between. This CDR3 is built from 13 residues. This CDR3 reads CASSLDPTTEAFF. In nucleotides, the CDR3 is TGTGCCAGCAGTTTAGACCCCACGACTGAAGCTTTCTTT.

This rearrangement joins TRBV29-1 to TRBJ2-1; the D gene is possibly TRBD1 (6 bases). The germline V gene has CDR1 SQVTM and CDR2 ANQGSEA. V was shortened by 6 bases and J by 0 bases, with 12 bases between the two germline ends. CDR3 length equals 14 residues. CDR3 sequence (DNA): TGCAGCGTGCCTCGAGGGGGCTCCTACAATGAGCAGTTCTTC. As protein: CSVPRGGSYNEQFF.

This chain connects TRBV6-5 to TRBJ2-5; TRBD2 aligns across 7 bases. Germline CDR1 is MNHEY and CDR2 is SVGAGI. V shed 0 bases, J shed 2 bases, and the junction held 12 bases outside the gene matches. The CDR3 contains 18 residues. The DNA for the CDR3 is TGTGCCAGCAGTTACTCGATCCTTCTTGGGGGAGGGCAAGAGACCCAGTACTTC. As protein: CASSYSILLGGGQETQYF.

The sample holds a few counts of this clonotype. The chain carries TRBV6-6 and TRBJ2-3; 8 nucleotides line up with TRBD2. CDR1 and CDR2 from the germline V gene are MNHNY and SVGAGI (reference sequence). The V and J ends lost 1 base and 4 bases, in that order; junction bases with no gene match: 4. CDR3 length: 15 amino acids. CDR3 sequence reads: CASSYLGLVPDTQYF. CDR3 nucleotide sequence: TGTGCCAGCAGTTACTTGGGACTAGTCCCAGATACGCAGTATTTT.

The chain combines TRBV27 with TRBJ2-5; D call uncertain. CDR3 length: 12 residues. The V gene's germline CDR1 is MNHEY and CDR2 SMNVEV (reference sequence). DNA of the CDR3: TGTAAGGCAGGAAACAACCAAGAGACCCAGTACTTC. Its protein is CKAGNNQETQYF.

This clonotype has more than one count but fewer than ten. The J gene is TRBJ2-5, the V gene TRBV5-1, with 10 bases aligning to TRBD1. Trimming took 4 bases from V and 5 from J; bases not matched to a gene: 8. CDR3 length: 15 amino acids. Germline V gene data show CDR1 as SGHRS and CDR2 as YFSETQ. The CDR3 loop reads CASSLPGQGLETQYF. The CDR3 DNA sequence: TGCGCCAGCAGCCTACCGGGACAGGGGTTGGAGACCCAGTACTTC.

The chain combines TRBV7-2 with TRBJ1-2, with D unclear. Germline V lookup: CDR1 SGHTA, CDR2 FQGNSA. The CDR3 has 11 amino acids. Trimming shortened V by 4 bases and J by 7 bases, and 7 bases separated the two germline ends. The CDR3: CASSSCCGYTF. CDR3 nucleotides: TGTGCCAGCAGCTCGTGCTGTGGCTACACCTTC.

This clonotype was seen more than once but under ten times. The gene calls are TRBV20-1 and TRBJ2-5, with 11 positions matching TRBD1. The last part of the DNA fits TRBJ2-7 better; the J call may be wrong. CDR1 DFQATT and CDR2 SNEGSKA come from the germline V gene (reference sequence). This CDR3 contains 15 residues. In DNA form, the CDR3 reads TGCAGTGCTAGGCTGGTTGGGACAGGGGGTTACGAGCAGTACTTC. Its translation: CSARLVGTGGYEQYF.

The chain uses TRBV7-8 and TRBJ2-5; D not certain. Judging by the DNA end, TRBJ2-7 fits better; the J call may be wrong. Per germline, CDR1 SGHVS and CDR2 FQNEAQ. The CDR3 totals 12 residues. Here the CDR3 reads CASAPNSYEQYF. In DNA, the CDR3 is TGTGCCAGCGCCCCCAATTCCTACGAGCAGTACTTC.

J is TRBJ2-3 and V is TRBV7-3; the D gene could be TRBD1 or TRBD2 (7 bases each). Per the germline V gene, CDR1 is SGHTA and CDR2 is FQGTGA. With 7 bases removed from V and 4 bases from J, the gap between germline ends came to 15 bases. This CDR3 comprises 14 residues. CDR3 DNA: TGTGCCAGCACGCGGGGAGGGGGCGCAGATACGCAGTATTTT. It specifies CASTRGGGADTQYF. Full variable domain (remainder filled in from reference TRBV7-3 and TRBJ2-3): GAGVSQTPSNKVTEKGKYVELRCDPISGHTALYWYRQSLGQGPEFLIYFQGTGAADDSGLPNDRFFAVRPEGSVSTLKIQRTERGDSAVYLCASTRGGGADTQYFGPGTRLTVL.

J is TRBJ1-2 and V is TRBV11-2; D gene uncertain. Trimming took 6 bases from V and 7 from J, leaving 12 bases between them. Looked up from germline, CDR1 is SGHAT and CDR2 is FQNNGV. CDR3 length: 12 amino acids. The chain's CDR3 is CASSKMGSGYTF. The CDR3 DNA follows: TGTGCCAGCAGTAAGATGGGATCTGGCTACACCTTC.

This clonotype was picked up a small number of times. The chain links TRBV28 to TRBJ2-2; D gene unclear. The CDR3 spans 15 residues. Trimming took off 4 bases at V and 5 bases at J, with 14 bases between the two ends. Looked up from germline, CDR1 is MDHEN and CDR2 is SYDVKM. The CDR3 DNA reads as TGTGCCAGCAGTTCCCGGTCCAGGAGTACCGGGGAGCTGTTTTTT. It is translated as CASSSRSRSTGELFF.

The chain combines TRBV15 with TRBJ1-4; D may be TRBD1 (5 bases). The CDR3 is made up of 16 amino acids. Germline CDR1 LNHNV, CDR2 YYDKDF (reference sequence). The V and J ends lost 8 bases and 12 bases respectively, with 28 bases between them. The DNA for the CDR3 is TGTGCCACCTCCAGTCCCTGGGGACGGGGAATGAGTGAACTGTTTTTT. This gives the protein CATSSPWGRGMSELFF. Filled out from reference TRBV15 and TRBJ1-4, the complete variable domain reads DAMVIQNPRYQVTQFGKPVTLSCSQTLNHNVMYWYQQKSSQAPKLLFHYYDKDFNNEADTPDNFQSRRPNTSFCFLDIRSPGLGDTAMYLCATSSPWGRGMSELFFGSGTQLSVL.